These T cell receptor beta chains were read from a single sample in a study of beta chain features in type 1 diabetes. The data were produced by immunoSEQ multiplex PCR, yet TCRdb's version contains in-frame clones alone and is incomplete. The repertoire has around 250,000 clones, 24% of them found once; the top ten carry about 0.012%. The specimen was naive CD4+ T cells from blood. These receptors came from a woman aged 25-40 years with type 1 diabetes. CDR3s include the opening cysteine and the closing phenylalanine or tryptophan. D genes are given only for firm matches. Size values are once, few and many counts, or a class for expanded clones, and some rows have none.

size: .; D: TRBD2; J: TRBJ2-3; V: TRBV5-1; CDR3: CASSSGAGFTDTQYF; DNA: TGCGCCAGCAGCTCGGGAGCGGGATTCACAGATACGCAGTATTTT
size: .; D: .; J: TRBJ2-7; V: TRBV20-1; CDR3: CSAREGAGQYF; DNA: TGCAGTGCTAGAGAGGGGGCAGGACAGTACTTC
size: few; D: TRBD2; J: TRBJ2-1; V: TRBV28; CDR3: CASSSAGTRNYNEQFF; DNA: TGTGCCAGCAGTTCAGCCGGGACTAGAAATTACAATGAGCAGTTCTTC
size: .; D: TRBD2; J: TRBJ2-1; V: TRBV5-4; CDR3: CASSLEGAGYNEQFF; DNA: TGTGCCAGCAGCTTGGAGGGAGCGGGGTACAATGAGCAGTTCTTC
size: .; D: .; J: TRBJ1-2; V: TRBV5-6; CDR3: CASTPGQGRGYTF; DNA: TGTGCCAGCACCCCCGGCCAGGGGAGAGGCTACACCTTC
size: few; D: TRBD1; J: TRBJ1-4; V: TRBV10-3; CDR3: CAIRAGGDSEKLFF; DNA: TGTGCCATCAGGGCGGGAGGGGACAGCGAAAAACTGTTTTTT
size: few; D: .; J: TRBJ1-5; V: TRBV28; CDR3: CASRLRTPSNQPQHF; DNA: TGTGCCAGCAGACTAAGGACACCTAGCAATCAGCCCCAGCATTTT
size: .; D: .; J: TRBJ2-3; V: TRBV5-1; CDR3: CASSSPGTYTDTQYF; DNA: TGCGCCAGCAGCTCCCCCGGGACTTACACAGATACGCAGTATTTT
size: .; D: .; J: TRBJ1-5; V: TRBV30; CDR3: CAWSETASDQPQHF; DNA: TGTGCCTGGAGTGAGACAGCCAGTGATCAGCCCCAGCATTTT
size: few; D: TRBD1; J: TRBJ2-3; V: TRBV5-1; CDR3: CASSLATTGDSTDTQYF; DNA: TGCGCCAGCAGCTTGGCCACGACAGGGGATAGCACAGATACGCAGTATTTT
size: few; D: TRBD1; J: TRBJ1-2; V: TRBV4-1; CDR3: CASSQGPIRQGGYGYTF; DNA: TGCGCCAGCAGCCAAGGCCCAATTAGACAGGGTGGCTATGGCTACACCTTC
size: .; D: TRBD1; J: TRBJ1-1; V: TRBV5-1; CDR3: CASSFGTGSTEAFF; DNA: TGCGCCAGCAGCTTTGGGACAGGGTCGACTGAAGCTTTCTTT
size: few; D: .; J: TRBJ1-1; V: TRBV5-4; CDR3: CASSNVRTEAFF; DNA: TGTGCCAGCAGCAATGTTCGCACTGAAGCTTTCTTT
size: .; D: TRBD1; J: TRBJ1-3; V: TRBV5-1; CDR3: CASSPGTAGNTIYF; DNA: TGCGCCAGCAGCCCAGGGACAGCTGGAAACACCATATATTTT
size: few; D: .; J: TRBJ2-1; V: TRBV29-1; CDR3: CSHTDRRGEQFF; DNA: TGCAGCCACACGGACAGACGCGGTGAGCAGTTCTTC
size: .; D: .; J: TRBJ2-5; V: TRBV10-3; CDR3: CAISPQQETQYF; DNA: TGTGCCATAAGTCCACAGCAAGAGACCCAGTACTTC
size: few; D: TRBD1; J: TRBJ1-2; V: TRBV7-9; CDR3: CASSRTGSNYGYTF; DNA: TGTGCCAGCAGCCGGACAGGTTCTAACTATGGCTACACCTTC
size: .; D: .; J: TRBJ2-5; V: TRBV5-1; CDR3: CASSPTGGGVQETQYF; DNA: TGCGCCAGCAGCCCCACCGGAGGCGGAGTACAAGAGACCCAGTACTTC
size: few; D: TRBD1; J: TRBJ1-1; V: TRBV30; CDR3: CAWSEGQDTEAFF; DNA: TGTGCCTGGAGCGAAGGACAGGACACTGAAGCTTTCTTT
size: few; D: TRBD2; J: TRBJ2-1; V: TRBV5-4; CDR3: CASSPTSGRSNEQFF; DNA: TGTGCCAGCAGCCCTACTAGCGGGAGAAGCAATGAGCAGTTCTTC
size: .; D: TRBD1; J: TRBJ2-1; V: TRBV5-1; CDR3: CASSLTGDSYNEQFF; DNA: TGCGCCAGCAGCTTGACAGGGGACTCCTACAATGAGCAGTTCTTC
size: few; D: .; J: TRBJ1-1; V: TRBV5-6; CDR3: CASSLVGTGLNTEAFF; DNA: TGTGCCAGCAGCTTGGTGGGCACAGGGTTGAACACTGAAGCTTTCTTT
size: .; D: TRBD2; J: TRBJ2-5; V: TRBV29-1; CDR3: CSAGREWETQYF; DNA: TGCAGCGCTGGGCGGGAGTGGGAGACCCAGTACTTC
size: .; D: .; J: TRBJ2-1; V: TRBV19; CDR3: CASSIWGHFSYNEQFF; DNA: TGTGCCAGTAGTATATGGGGGCACTTCTCCTACAATGAGCAGTTCTTC
size: few; D: TRBD2; J: TRBJ2-1; V: TRBV7-9; CDR3: CASGSTSGSYGDNEQFF; DNA: TGTGCCAGCGGATCGACTAGCGGGAGCTATGGAGACAATGAGCAGTTCTTC
size: few; D: TRBD1; J: TRBJ2-5; V: TRBV7-9; CDR3: CASSPGTGGPETQYF; DNA: TGTGCCAGCAGCCCCGGGACAGGGGGCCCAGAGACCCAGTACTTC
size: .; D: .; J: TRBJ1-5; V: TRBV19; CDR3: CASSIVSRQPQHF; DNA: TGTGCCAGTAGTATAGTAAGTAGACAGCCCCAGCATTTT
size: few; D: .; J: TRBJ2-7; V: TRBV9; CDR3: CASSLGTSYEQYF; DNA: TGTGCCAGCAGCCTTGGTACATCCTACGAGCAGTACTTC
size: few; D: TRBD1; J: TRBJ1-5; V: TRBV30; CDR3: CALGQGANQPQHF; DNA: TGTGCCTTGGGACAGGGGGCGAATCAGCCCCAGCATTTT
size: .; D: .; J: TRBJ1-1; V: TRBV7-9; CDR3: CASSFGLVNTEAFF; DNA: TGTGCCAGCAGCTTTGGACTCGTGAACACTGAAGCTTTCTTT
size: .; D: TRBD2; J: TRBJ2-6; V: TRBV30; CDR3: CAWRRGGSGANVLTF; DNA: TGTGCCTGGAGGAGGGGAGGGTCTGGGGCCAACGTCCTGACTTTC
size: .; D: TRBD2; J: TRBJ2-3; V: TRBV5-1; CDR3: CASSNSGRVPDTQYF; DNA: TGCGCCAGCAGCAATAGCGGGAGGGTCCCAGATACGCAGTATTTT
size: .; D: .; J: TRBJ1-1; V: TRBV7-9; CDR3: CASSLEFEGGTEAFF; DNA: TGTGCCAGCAGCTTAGAGTTTGAGGGTGGCACTGAAGCTTTCTTT
size: .; D: .; J: TRBJ2-5; V: TRBV4-2; CDR3: CASSQEVLVEETQYF; DNA: TGTGCCAGCAGCCAAGAGGTACTAGTAGAAGAGACCCAGTACTTC
size: .; D: .; J: TRBJ1-1; V: TRBV29-1; CDR3: CSVTDGPSEAFF; DNA: TGCAGCGTTACCGACGGCCCTAGTGAAGCTTTCTTT
size: few; D: TRBD2; J: TRBJ2-1; V: TRBV28; CDR3: CASKGLAGNEQFF; DNA: TGTGCCAGCAAGGGACTAGCGGGGAATGAGCAGTTCTTC
size: few; D: .; J: TRBJ2-7; V: TRBV29-1; CDR3: CSVVRDSYEQYF; DNA: TGCAGCGTTGTGAGGGACTCCTACGAGCAGTACTTC
size: .; D: TRBD1; J: TRBJ2-5; V: TRBV6-1; CDR3: CASSPTGQETQYF; DNA: TGTGCCAGCAGTCCGACAGGGCAAGAGACCCAGTACTTC
size: .; D: TRBD2; J: TRBJ2-3; V: TRBV9; CDR3: CASSPLAGGADTQYF; DNA: TGTGCCAGCAGCCCACTAGCGGGAGGTGCAGATACGCAGTATTTT
size: .; D: TRBD1; J: TRBJ1-2; V: TRBV2; CDR3: CASSDRGGTGYTF; DNA: TGTGCCAGCAGTGATAGAGGGGGCACTGGCTACACCTTC
size: .; D: .; J: TRBJ2-1; V: TRBV6-4; CDR3: CASSVLPRGSSYNEQFF; DNA: TGTGCCAGCAGTGTTCTTCCACGGGGGAGCTCCTACAATGAGCAGTTCTTC
size: .; D: .; J: TRBJ2-3; V: TRBV4-2; CDR3: CASSQDLGTLSTDTQYF; DNA: TGTGCCAGCAGCCAAGATCTGGGGACTTTGAGCACAGATACGCAGTATTTT
size: few; D: TRBD1; J: TRBJ1-5; V: TRBV19; CDR3: CASSRTGGGNQPQHF; DNA: TGTGCCAGTAGCCGGACAGGGGGCGGAAATCAGCCCCAGCATTTT
size: .; D: .; J: TRBJ2-7; V: TRBV7-9; CDR3: CASSFGVYEQYF; DNA: TGTGCCAGCAGCTTTGGAGTCTACGAGCAGTACTTC
size: .; D: .; J: TRBJ1-2; V: TRBV29-1; CDR3: CSVGYQSGYTF; DNA: TGCAGCGTTGGGTACCAAAGCGGTTACACCTTC
size: few; D: .; J: TRBJ2-1; V: TRBV29-1; CDR3: CSVERGAGAGYNEQFF; DNA: TGCAGCGTTGAACGGGGGGCGGGAGCCGGGTACAATGAGCAGTTCTTC
size: .; D: TRBD2; J: TRBJ2-3; V: TRBV7-2; CDR3: CASSQRGATQYF; DNA: TGTGCCAGCAGCCAGCGGGGGGCTACGCAGTATTTT
size: few; D: .; J: TRBJ1-2; V: TRBV5-6; CDR3: CASSLQHYGYTF; DNA: TGTGCCAGCAGCTTACAGCACTATGGCTACACCTTC
size: .; D: TRBD1; J: TRBJ1-2; V: TRBV11-2; CDR3: CASSAGTGNYGYTF; DNA: TGTGCCAGCAGCGCCGGGACAGGGAACTATGGCTACACCTTC
size: few; D: .; J: TRBJ1-1; V: TRBV30; CDR3: CAWTRVYTEAFF; DNA: TGTGCCTGGACCCGAGTGTACACTGAAGCTTTCTTT
size: few; D: TRBD1; J: TRBJ2-7; V: TRBV14; CDR3: CASSQRTGFRSEQYF; DNA: TGTGCCAGCAGCCAACGGACAGGGTTCCGTTCCGAGCAGTACTTC
size: .; D: .; J: TRBJ1-5; V: TRBV5-4; CDR3: CASSYRAGVNQPQHF; DNA: TGTGCCAGCAGCTACCGTGCAGGGGTAAATCAGCCCCAGCATTTT
size: .; D: TRBD2; J: TRBJ2-2; V: TRBV5-1; CDR3: CASSGGRDTGELFF; DNA: TGCGCCAGCAGCGGTGGGAGGGACACCGGGGAGCTGTTTTTT
size: few; D: .; J: TRBJ2-7; V: TRBV5-1; CDR3: CASSSGQVLDEQYF; DNA: TGCGCCAGCAGCTCAGGACAAGTCCTTGACGAGCAGTACTTC